The source of this T cell receptor beta chain is a study of long-term antiretroviral therapy in people with HIV. Germline values: CDR1 SGDLS, CDR2 YYNGEE. Trimming at V came to 2 bases and at J to 3 bases, leaving 3 bases not matched to a gene. CDR3 length: 14 amino acids. A remark on this clone: Antigen unknown.

The assay, immunoSEQ v3.0, was run at survey level. Per-sample TRB depth target: about 40,000-55,000 T-cell genomes. The assay was immunoSEQ multiplex PCR, and TCRdb's table has in-frame clones only and misses some. The sample records about 48,000 clones, about 86% being singletons. General study points: Missing from the dataset were any data on ART adherence, viral resistance or therapy changes.

Every participant gave one or more pre-ART and two or more post-ART PBMC samples. All participants with HIV were treated in the United States. This sequence joins TRBV9 and TRBJ2-7; TRBD2 matches 9 bases. This TCR was recovered from a woman aged 18-35 years with HIV. The material was unsorted PBMCs, obtained 0.8 years after starting antiretroviral therapy. The CDR3 DNA follows: TGTGCCAGCAGCGTGGTAGCGGGAGACTACGAGCAGTACTTC. Protein: CASSVVAGDYEQYF.